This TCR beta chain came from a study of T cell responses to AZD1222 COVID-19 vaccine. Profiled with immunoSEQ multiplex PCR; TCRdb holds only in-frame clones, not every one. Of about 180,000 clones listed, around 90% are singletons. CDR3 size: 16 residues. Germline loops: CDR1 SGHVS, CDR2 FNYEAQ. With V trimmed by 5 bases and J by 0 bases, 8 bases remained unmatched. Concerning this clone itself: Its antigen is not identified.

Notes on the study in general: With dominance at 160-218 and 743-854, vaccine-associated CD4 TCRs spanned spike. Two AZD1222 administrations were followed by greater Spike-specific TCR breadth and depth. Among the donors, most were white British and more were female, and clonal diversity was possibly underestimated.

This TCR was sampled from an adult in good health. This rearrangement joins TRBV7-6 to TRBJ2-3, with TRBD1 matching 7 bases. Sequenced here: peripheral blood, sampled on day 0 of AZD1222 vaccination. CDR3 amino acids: CASSERGQTSTDTQYF. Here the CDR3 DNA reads TGTGCCAGCAGCGAACGGGGACAGACAAGCACAGATACGCAGTATTTT.